This TCR beta chain was documented in a study of CD8 T cells in Susac syndrome. With random hexamers, 0.5 to 1 ug RNA was reverse transcribed. Multiplex PCR with immunoSEQ amplified the TCR beta CDR3 across 54 Vbeta and 13 Jbeta. TCRdb reprocessed the immunoSEQ multiplex PCR reads via MiXCR and lists one record per CDR3 protein. There are over 300,000 distinct CDR3 sequences in the sample; roughly nine tenths occur only once, and about 0.07% lies in the top ten. TCR beta from blood CD8+ and CD4+ T cells was sequenced. CDR1 KGHSH and CDR2 LQKENI come from the germline V gene. This CDR3 has 13 residues. Between the trimmed V and J ends, which lost 4 bases and 6 bases, there was a span of 13 bases.

Input material: CD4+ T cells from PBMCs. This TCR was recovered from a human donor with multiple sclerosis. The chain joins TRBV18 to TRBJ2-7; TRBD2 is a possible D gene (5 bases). CDR3: CASSLHEGSEQYF. For the CDR3, the DNA is TGTGCCAGCTCACTACACGAGGGTTCCGAGCAGTACTTC.